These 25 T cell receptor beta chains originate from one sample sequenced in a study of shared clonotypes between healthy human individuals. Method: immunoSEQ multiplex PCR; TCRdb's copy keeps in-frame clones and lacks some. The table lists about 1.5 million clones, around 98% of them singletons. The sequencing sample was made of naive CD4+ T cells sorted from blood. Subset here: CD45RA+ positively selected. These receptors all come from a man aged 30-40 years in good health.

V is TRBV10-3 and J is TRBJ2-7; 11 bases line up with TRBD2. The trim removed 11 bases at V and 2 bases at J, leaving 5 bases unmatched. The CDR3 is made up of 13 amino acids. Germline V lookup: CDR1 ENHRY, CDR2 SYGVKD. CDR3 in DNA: TGTGCCGCGGGGACTAGCGGAACCTACGAGCAGTACTTC. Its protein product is CAAGTSGTYEQYF.

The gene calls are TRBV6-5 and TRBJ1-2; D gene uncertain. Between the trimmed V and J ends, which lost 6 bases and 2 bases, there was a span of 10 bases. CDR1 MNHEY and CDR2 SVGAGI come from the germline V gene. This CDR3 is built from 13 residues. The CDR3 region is CASRTGRNYGYTF. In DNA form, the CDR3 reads TGTGCCAGCAGGACCGGACGGAACTATGGCTACACCTTC.

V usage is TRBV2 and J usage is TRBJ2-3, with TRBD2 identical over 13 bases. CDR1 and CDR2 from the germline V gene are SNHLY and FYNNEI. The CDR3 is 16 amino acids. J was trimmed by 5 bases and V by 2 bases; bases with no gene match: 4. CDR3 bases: TGTGCCAGCAGTGAAAGACTAGCGGGAGGTAGAGATACGCAGTATTTT. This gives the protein CASSERLAGGRDTQYF.

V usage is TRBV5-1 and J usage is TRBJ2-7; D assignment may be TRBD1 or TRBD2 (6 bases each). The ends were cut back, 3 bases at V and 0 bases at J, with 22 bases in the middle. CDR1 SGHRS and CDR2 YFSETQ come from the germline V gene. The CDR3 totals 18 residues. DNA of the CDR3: TGCGCCAGCAGCTCTGGGCAGGGGAGCGGGTGGATCTCCTACGAGCAGTACTTC. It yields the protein CASSSGQGSGWISYEQYF.

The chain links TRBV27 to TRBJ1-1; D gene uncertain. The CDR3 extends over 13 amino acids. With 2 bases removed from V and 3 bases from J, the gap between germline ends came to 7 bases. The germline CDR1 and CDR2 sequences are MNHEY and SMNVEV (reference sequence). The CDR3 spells CASSLEWDTEAFF. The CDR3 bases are TGTGCCAGCAGTTTAGAGTGGGACACTGAAGCTTTCTTT.

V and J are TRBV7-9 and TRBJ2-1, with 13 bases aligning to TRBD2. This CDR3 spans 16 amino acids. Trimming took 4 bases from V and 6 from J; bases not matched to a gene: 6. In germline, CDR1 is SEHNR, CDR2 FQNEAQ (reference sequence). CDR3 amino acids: CASSSSGTSGVNEQFF. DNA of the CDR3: TGTGCCAGCAGCTCCTCCGGGACTAGCGGGGTCAATGAGCAGTTCTTC.

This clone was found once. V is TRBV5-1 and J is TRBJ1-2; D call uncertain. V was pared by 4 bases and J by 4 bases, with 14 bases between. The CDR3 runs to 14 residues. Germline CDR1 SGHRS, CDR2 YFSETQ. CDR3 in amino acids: CASSPTAGIYGYTF. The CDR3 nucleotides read TGCGCCAGCAGCCCCACGGCTGGAATCTATGGCTACACCTTC. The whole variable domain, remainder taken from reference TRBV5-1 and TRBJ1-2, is KAGVTQTPRYLIKTRGQQVTLSCSPISGHRSVSWYQQTPGQGLQFLFEYFSETQRNKGNFPGRFSGRQFSNSRSEMNVSTLELGDSALYLCASSPTAGIYGYTFGSGTRLTVV.

The DNA for the CDR3 is TGTGCCAGCAGTGCACTACCACAGGGTGGCTTTGGGACCTACGAGCAGTACTTC. Its translation: CASSALPQGGFGTYEQYF. The chain recombines TRBV6-1 with TRBJ2-7, with D tentatively TRBD1 (6 bases). The CDR3 is 18 residues long. Per germline, CDR1 MNHNS and CDR2 SASEGT. The V and J ends lost 4 bases and 2 bases respectively, with 24 bases between them.

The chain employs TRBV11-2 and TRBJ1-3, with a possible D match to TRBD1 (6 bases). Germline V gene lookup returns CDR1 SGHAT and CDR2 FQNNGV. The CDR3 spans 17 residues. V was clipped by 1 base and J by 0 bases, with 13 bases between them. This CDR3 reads CASSLGGAASSGNTIYF. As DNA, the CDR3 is TGTGCCAGCAGCTTAGGGGGGGCCGCGAGCTCTGGAAACACCATATATTTT. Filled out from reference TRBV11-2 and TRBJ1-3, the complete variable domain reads EAGVAQSPRYKIIEKRQSVAFWCNPISGHATLYWYQQILGQGPKLLIQFQNNGVVDDSQLPKDRFSAERLKGVDSTLKIQPAKLEDSAVYLCASSLGGAASSGNTIYFGEGSWLTVV.

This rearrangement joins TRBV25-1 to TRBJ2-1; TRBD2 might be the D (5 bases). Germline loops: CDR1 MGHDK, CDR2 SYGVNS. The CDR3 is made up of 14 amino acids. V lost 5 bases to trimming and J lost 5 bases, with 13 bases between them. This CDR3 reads CASSRAASDNEQFF. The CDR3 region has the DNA TGTGCCAGCAGTAGAGCGGCGAGCGACAATGAGCAGTTCTTC.

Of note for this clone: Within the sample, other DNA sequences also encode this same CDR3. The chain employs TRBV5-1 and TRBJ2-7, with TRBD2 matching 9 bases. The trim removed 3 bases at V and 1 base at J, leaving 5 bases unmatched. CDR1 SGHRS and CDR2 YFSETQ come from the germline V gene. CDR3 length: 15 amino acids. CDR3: CASSSTSGSSYEQYF. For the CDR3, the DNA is TGCGCCAGCAGCTCGACTAGCGGATCTTCCTACGAGCAGTACTTC.

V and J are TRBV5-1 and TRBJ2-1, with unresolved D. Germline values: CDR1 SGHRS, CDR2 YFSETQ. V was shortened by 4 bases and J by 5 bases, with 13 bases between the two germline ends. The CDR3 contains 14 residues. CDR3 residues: CASSVSPENNEQFF. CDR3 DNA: TGCGCCAGCAGCGTGTCTCCCGAAAACAATGAGCAGTTCTTC.

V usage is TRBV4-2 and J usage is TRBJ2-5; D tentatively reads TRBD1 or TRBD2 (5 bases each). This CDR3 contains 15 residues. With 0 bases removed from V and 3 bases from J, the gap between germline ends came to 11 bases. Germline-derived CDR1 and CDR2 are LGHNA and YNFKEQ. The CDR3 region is CASSQDGTREETQYF. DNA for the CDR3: TGTGCCAGCAGCCAAGATGGGACCCGAGAAGAGACCCAGTACTTC.

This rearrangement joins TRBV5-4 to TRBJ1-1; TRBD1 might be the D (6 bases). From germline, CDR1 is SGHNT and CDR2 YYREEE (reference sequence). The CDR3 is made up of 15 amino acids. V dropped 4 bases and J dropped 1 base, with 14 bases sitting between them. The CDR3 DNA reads TGTGCCAGCAGCCCTTCGACAGGCGGGAACACTGAAGCTTTCTTT. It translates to CASSPSTGGNTEAFF.

In nucleotides, the CDR3 is TGTGCCACCAGCAGAGACCCCGGGACAGGGGGCGACGAGCAGTACTTC. Protein: CATSRDPGTGGDEQYF. This chain connects TRBV15 to TRBJ2-7; 12 bases fit TRBD1. Germline CDR1 LNHNV, CDR2 YYDKDF (reference sequence). Trimming took 0 bases from V and 5 from J; bases not matched to a gene: 5. The CDR3 is 16 amino acids.

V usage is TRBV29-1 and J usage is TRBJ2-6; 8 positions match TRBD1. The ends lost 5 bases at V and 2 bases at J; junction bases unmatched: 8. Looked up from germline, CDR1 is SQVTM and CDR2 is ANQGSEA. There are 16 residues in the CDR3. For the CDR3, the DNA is TGCAGCGTTCCTTCCCCAGGGGGCGCTGGGGCCAACGTCCTGACTTTC. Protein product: CSVPSPGGAGANVLTF.

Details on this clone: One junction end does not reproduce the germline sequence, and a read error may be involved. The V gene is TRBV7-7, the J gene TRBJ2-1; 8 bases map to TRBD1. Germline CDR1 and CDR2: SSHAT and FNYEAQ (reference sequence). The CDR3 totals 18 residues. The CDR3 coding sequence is TGTGCTAGCAGCTTAGACACGACAGGGGTAGGGCCTTACAATGAGCAGTTCTTC. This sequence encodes CASSLDTTGVGPYNEQFF.

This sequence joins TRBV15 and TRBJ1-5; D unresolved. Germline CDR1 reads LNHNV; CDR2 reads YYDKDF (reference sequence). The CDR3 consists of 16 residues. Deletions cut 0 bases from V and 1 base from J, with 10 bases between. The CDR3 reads CATSRDGRASNQPQHF. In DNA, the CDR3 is TGTGCCACCAGCAGAGATGGGAGGGCAAGCAATCAGCCCCAGCATTTT. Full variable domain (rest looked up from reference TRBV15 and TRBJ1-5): DAMVIQNPRYQVTQFGKPVTLSCSQTLNHNVMYWYQQKSSQAPKLLFHYYDKDFNNEADTPDNFQSRRPNTSFCFLDIRSPGLGDTAMYLCATSRDGRASNQPQHFGDGTRLSIL.

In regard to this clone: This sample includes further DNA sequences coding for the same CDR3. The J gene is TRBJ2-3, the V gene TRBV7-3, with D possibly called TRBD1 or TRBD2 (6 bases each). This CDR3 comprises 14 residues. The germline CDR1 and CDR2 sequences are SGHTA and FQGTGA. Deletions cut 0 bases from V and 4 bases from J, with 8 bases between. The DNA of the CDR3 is TGTGCCAGCAGCTTAACAGGGGGGTCAGATACGCAGTATTTT. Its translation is CASSLTGGSDTQYF.

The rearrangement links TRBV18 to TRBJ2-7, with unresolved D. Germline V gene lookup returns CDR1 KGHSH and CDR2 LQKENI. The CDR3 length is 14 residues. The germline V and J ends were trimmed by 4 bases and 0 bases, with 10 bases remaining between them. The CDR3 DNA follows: TGTGCCAGCTCACTCGGGCAGGCCTCCTACGAGCAGTACTTC. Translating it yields CASSLGQASYEQYF.

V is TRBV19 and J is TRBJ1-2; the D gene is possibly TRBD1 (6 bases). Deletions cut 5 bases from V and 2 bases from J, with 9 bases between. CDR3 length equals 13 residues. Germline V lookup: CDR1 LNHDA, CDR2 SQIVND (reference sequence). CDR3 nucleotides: TGTGCCAGTAGTTGGCAGGGGAACTATGGCTACACCTTC. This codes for CASSWQGNYGYTF.

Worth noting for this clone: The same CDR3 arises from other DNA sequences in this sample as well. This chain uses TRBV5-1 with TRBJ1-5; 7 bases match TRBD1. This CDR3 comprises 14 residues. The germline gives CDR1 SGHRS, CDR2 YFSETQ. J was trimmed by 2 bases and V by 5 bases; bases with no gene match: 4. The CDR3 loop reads CASSSGQGNQPQHF. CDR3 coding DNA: TGCGCCAGCAGTTCAGGACAGGGCAATCAGCCCCAGCATTTT.

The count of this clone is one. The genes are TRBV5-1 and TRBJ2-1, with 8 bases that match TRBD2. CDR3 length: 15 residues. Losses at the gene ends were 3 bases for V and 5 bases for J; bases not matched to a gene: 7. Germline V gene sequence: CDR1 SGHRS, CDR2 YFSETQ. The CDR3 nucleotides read TGCGCCAGCAGCTGGAGCGGGAGTGGGGACAATGAGCAGTTCTTC. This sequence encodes CASSWSGSGDNEQFF.

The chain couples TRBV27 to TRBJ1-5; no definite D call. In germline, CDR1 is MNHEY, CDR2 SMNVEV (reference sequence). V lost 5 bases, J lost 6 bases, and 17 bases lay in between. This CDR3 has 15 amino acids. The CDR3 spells CASSPYGGRRQPQHF. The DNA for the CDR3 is TGTGCCAGCAGTCCCTACGGAGGAAGGCGTCAGCCCCAGCATTTT.

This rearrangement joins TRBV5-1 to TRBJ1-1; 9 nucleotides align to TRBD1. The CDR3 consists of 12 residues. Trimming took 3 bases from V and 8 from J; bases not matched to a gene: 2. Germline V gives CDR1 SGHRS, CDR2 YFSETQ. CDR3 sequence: CASSSTGGEAFF. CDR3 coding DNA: TGCGCCAGCAGCTCTACAGGGGGCGAAGCTTTCTTT.